This TCR beta chain was found in a study of cytomegalovirus exposure and HLA in healthy donors. Overall study findings and caveats: Highest at DRB1 and lowest at HLA-C, TCR association rates differed among HLA loci in a later analysis.

The length of the CDR3 is 16 residues. V lost 0 bases and J 6 bases, leaving 15 bases between the germline ends. Germline CDR1 reads MNHNS; CDR2 reads SASEGT. A remark on this clone: Its specificity is not known.

The primer mix had 60 Vbeta and 13 Jbeta primers. TCRdb's table, derived via immunoSEQ multiplex PCR, lists solely in-frame clones and lacks some. The sample gives 150,000 to 200,000 clones, roughly 13% of which show up once; 7.8% is in the top ten. What was sequenced was PBMCs. The chain employs TRBV6-1 and TRBJ1-5, with a weak D call TRBD1 (6 bases). The receptor was isolated from a man aged 50 to 59 in good health and CMV-seropositive. The CDR3 DNA reads TGTGCCAGCAGTGAAGCACCAGGGGACGGTGGTCAGCCCCAGCATTTT. Its protein is CASSEAPGDGGQPQHF.